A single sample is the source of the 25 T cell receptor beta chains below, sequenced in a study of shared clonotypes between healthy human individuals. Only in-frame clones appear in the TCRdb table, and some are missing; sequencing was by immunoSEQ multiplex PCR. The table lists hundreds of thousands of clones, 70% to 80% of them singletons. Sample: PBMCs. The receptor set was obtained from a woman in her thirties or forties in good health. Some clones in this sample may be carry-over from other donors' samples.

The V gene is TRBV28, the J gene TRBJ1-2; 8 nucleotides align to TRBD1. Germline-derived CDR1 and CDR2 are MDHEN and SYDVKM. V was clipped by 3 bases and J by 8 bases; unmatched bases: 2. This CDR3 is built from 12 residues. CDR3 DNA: TGTGCCAGCAGTTTGCGGGACAGGGGCTACACCTTC. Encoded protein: CASSLRDRGYTF.

CDR3 nucleotides: TGTGCCAGCAGCTTAGCCGTCGGACTTACCTACGAGCAGTACTTC. Translated: CASSLAVGLTYEQYF. The chain has TRBV7-6 and TRBJ2-7; D is perhaps TRBD2 (5 bases). Germline CDR1 is SGHVS and CDR2 is FNYEAQ. V lost 0 bases and J 2 bases, leaving 11 bases between the germline ends. The CDR3 contains 15 residues.

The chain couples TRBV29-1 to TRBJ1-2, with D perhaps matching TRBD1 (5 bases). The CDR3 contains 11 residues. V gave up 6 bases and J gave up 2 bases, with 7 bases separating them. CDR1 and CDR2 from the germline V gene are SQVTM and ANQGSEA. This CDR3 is CSVAGNYGYTF. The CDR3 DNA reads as TGCAGCGTGGCAGGGAACTATGGCTACACCTTC.

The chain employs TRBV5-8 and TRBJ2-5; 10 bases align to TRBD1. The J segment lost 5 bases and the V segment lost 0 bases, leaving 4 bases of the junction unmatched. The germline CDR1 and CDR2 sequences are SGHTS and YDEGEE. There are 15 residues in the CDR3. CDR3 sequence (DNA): TGTGCCAGCAGCTTGGTGACAGGGGGCGGGGAGACCCAGTACTTC. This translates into CASSLVTGGGETQYF.

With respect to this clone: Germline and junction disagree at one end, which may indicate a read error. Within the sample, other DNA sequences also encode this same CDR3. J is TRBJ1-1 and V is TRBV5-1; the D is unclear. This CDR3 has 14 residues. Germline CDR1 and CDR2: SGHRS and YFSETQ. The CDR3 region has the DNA TGCGCCAGCAGTTTGGGGTTAGGAAATACTGAAGCTTTCTTT. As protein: CASSLGLGNTEAFF.

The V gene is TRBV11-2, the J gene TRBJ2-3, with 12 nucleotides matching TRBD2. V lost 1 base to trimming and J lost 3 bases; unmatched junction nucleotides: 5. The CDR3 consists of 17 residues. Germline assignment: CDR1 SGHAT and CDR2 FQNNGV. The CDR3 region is CASSLGRLAGVTDTQYF. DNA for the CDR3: TGTGCCAGCAGCTTAGGCAGACTAGCGGGAGTGACAGATACGCAGTATTTT.

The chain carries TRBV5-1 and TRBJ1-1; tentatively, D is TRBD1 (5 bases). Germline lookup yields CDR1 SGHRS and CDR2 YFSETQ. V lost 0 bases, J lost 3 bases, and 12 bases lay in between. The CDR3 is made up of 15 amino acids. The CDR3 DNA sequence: TGCGCCAGCAGCTTGGTGGCCCCGGGGGACACTGAAGCTTTCTTT. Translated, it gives CASSLVAPGDTEAFF.

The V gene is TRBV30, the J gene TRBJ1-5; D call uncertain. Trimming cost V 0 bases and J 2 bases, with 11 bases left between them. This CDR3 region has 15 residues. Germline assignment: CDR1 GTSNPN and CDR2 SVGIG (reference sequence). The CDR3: CAWSVVTFGNQPQHF. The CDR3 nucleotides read TGTGCCTGGAGTGTAGTGACATTCGGCAATCAGCCCCAGCATTTT.

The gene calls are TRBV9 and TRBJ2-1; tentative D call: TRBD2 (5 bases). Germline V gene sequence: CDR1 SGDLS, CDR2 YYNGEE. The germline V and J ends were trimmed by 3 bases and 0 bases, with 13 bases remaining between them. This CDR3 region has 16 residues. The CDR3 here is CASSAGSLSSYNEQFF. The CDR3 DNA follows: TGTGCCAGCAGCGCGGGGAGCCTAAGCTCCTACAATGAGCAGTTCTTC.

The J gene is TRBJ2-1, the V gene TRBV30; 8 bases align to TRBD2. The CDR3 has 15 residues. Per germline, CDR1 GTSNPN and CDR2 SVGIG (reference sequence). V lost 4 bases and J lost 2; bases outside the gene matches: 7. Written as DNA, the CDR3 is TGTGCCTGGACCACCGGGACTAGTACCTACAATGAGCAGTTCTTC. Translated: CAWTTGTSTYNEQFF.

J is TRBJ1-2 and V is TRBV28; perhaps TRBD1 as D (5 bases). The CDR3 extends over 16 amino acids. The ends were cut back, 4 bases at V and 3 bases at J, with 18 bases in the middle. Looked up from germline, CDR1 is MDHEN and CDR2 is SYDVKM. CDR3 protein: CASSSHDMGPYYGYTF. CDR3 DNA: TGTGCCAGCAGTTCTCACGACATGGGACCGTACTATGGCTACACCTTC.

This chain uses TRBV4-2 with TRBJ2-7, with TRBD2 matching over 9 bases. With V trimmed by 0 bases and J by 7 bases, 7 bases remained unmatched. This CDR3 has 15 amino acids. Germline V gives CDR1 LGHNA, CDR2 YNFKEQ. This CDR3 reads CASSQEEGLAREQYF. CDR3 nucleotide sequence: TGTGCCAGCAGCCAAGAGGAAGGACTAGCGAGAGAGCAGTACTTC.

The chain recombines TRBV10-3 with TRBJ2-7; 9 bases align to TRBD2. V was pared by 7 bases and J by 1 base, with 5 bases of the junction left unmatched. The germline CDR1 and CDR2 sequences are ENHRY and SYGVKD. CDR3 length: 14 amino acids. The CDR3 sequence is CAIKVAGESYEQYF. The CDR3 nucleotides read TGTGCCATCAAGGTAGCGGGAGAGTCCTACGAGCAGTACTTC.

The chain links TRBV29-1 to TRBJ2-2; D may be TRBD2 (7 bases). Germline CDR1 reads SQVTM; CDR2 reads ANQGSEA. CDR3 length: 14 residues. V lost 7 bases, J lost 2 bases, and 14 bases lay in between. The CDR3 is CSGGASGNTGELFF. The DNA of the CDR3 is TGCAGCGGGGGGGCTAGCGGCAACACCGGGGAGCTGTTTTTT.

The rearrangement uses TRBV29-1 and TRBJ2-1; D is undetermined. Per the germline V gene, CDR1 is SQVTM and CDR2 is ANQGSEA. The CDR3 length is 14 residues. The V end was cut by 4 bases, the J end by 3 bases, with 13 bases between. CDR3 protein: CSVVGDSYYNEQFF. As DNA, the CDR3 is TGCAGCGTTGTTGGGGATAGCTACTACAATGAGCAGTTCTTC.

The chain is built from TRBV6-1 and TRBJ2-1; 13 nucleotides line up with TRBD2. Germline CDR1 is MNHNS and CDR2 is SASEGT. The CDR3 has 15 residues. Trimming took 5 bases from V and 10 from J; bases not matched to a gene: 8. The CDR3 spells CASSRLAGGAWEQFF. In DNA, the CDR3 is TGTGCCAGCAGTCGACTAGCGGGAGGTGCGTGGGAGCAGTTCTTC.

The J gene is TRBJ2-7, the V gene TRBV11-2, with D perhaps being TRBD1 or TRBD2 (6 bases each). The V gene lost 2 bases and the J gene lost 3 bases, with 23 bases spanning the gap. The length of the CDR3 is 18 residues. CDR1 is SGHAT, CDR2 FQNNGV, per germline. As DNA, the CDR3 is TGTGCCAGCAGCTTACAGGTTTGGGGGCTAGCGACCAGCTACGAGCAGTACTTC. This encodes CASSLQVWGLATSYEQYF.

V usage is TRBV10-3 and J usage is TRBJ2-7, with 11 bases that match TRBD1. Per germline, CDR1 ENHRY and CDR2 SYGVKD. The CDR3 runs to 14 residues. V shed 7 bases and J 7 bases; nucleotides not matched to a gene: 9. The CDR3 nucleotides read TGTGCCATCAAACCGGACAGGGGGCTGGGGGAGCAGTACTTC. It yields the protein CAIKPDRGLGEQYF.

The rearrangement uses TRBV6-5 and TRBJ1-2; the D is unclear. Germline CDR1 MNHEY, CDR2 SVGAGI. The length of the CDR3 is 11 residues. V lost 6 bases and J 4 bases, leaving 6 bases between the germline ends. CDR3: CASRSTYGYTF. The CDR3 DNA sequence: TGTGCCAGCAGGTCCACCTATGGCTACACCTTC.

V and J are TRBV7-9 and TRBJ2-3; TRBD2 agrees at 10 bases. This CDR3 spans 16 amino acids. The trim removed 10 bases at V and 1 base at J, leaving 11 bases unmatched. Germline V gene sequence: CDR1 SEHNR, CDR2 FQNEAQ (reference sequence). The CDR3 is CANLVWTSGGTDTQYF. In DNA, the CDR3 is TGTGCCAACCTCGTTTGGACTAGCGGAGGCACAGATACGCAGTATTTT.

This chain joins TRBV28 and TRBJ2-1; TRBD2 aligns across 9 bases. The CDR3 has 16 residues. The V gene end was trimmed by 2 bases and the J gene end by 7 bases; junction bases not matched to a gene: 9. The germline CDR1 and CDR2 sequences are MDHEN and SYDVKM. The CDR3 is CASSLALGLASNEQFF. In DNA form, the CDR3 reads TGTGCCAGCAGTTTAGCTTTGGGACTAGCCTCAAATGAGCAGTTCTTC.

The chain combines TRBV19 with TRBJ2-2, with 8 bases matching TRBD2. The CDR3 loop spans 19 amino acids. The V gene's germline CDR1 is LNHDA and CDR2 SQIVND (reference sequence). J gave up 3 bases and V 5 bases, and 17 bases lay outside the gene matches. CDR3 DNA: TGTGCCAGTAGTCTGGGGACTAGATGGCTGTATAGCGACACCGGGGAGCTGTTTTTT. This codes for CASSLGTRWLYSDTGELFF.

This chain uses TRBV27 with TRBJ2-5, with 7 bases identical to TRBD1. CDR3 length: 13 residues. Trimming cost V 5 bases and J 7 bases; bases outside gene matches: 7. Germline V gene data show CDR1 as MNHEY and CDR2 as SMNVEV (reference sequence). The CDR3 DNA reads TGTGCCAGCAGTAAAACAGGGGTGGTGACCCAGTACTTC. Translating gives CASSKTGVVTQYF.

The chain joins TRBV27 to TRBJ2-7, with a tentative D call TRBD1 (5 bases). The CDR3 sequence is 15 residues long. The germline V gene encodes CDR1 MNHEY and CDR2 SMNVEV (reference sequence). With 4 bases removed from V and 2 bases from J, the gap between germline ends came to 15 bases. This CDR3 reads CASSSLGVSTYEQYF. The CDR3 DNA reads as TGTGCCAGCAGTTCCCTAGGGGTTTCGACCTACGAGCAGTACTTC.

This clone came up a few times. Written as DNA, the CDR3 is TGTGCCAGCAGGGAACAGCGGAACACTGAAGCTTTCTTT. This codes for CASREQRNTEAFF. The V call is TRBV2, the J call TRBJ1-1, with D unclear. The V gene's germline CDR1 is SNHLY and CDR2 FYNNEI. The CDR3 length is 13 residues. The V and J ends lost 6 bases and 1 base respectively, with 9 bases between them.